This T cell receptor (beta chain) was sequenced in a study of T cell responses to AZD1222 COVID-19 vaccine. The ends were cut back, 3 bases at V and 7 bases at J, with 16 bases in the middle. Germline assignment: CDR1 SGHTA and CDR2 FQGNSA. This CDR3 has 16 amino acids. This clone was detected only once. Its antigen is undetermined. Here immunoSEQ multiplex PCR was the method, and the copy in TCRdb shows in-frame clones only, minus some. The repertoire holds 90,000 to 150,000 clones, with approximately 83% as singletons. Study-level points and caveats: Among spike-specific TCRs, nearly half reportedly target unmutated variant regions.

The TCR originated in an adult in good health. This chain connects TRBV7-2 to TRBJ1-6; possibly TRBD1 for D (6 bases). The source material was peripheral blood, sampled on day 0 of AZD1222 vaccination. This chain's CDR3 is CASSLLGGRGNSPLHF. The CDR3, as DNA: TGTGCCAGCAGCTTGTTGGGGGGGCGCGGGAATTCACCCCTCCACTTT.